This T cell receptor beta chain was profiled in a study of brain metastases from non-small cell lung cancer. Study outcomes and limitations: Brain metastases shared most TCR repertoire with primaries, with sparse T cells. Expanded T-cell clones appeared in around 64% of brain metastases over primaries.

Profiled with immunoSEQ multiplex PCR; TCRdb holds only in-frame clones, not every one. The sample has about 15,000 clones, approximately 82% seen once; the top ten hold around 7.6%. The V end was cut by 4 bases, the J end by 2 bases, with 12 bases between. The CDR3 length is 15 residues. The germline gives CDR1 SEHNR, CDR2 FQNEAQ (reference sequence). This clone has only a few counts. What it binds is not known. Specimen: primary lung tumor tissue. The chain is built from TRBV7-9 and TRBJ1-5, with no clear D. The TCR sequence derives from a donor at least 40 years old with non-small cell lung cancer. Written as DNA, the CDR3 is TGTGCCAGCAGCTCCAACTTGAGGGGCAATCAGCCCCAGCATTTT. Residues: CASSSNLRGNQPQHF.